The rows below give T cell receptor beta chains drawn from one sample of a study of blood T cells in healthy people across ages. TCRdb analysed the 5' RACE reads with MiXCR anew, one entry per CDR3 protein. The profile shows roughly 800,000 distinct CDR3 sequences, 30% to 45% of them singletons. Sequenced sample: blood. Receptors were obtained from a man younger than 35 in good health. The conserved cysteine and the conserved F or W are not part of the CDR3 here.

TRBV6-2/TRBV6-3 ASSYGGQVNTEAF
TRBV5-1 ASSLRSPEDTQY
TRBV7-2 ASSFGGAVADTQY
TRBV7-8 ASSLMRDGEKLF
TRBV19 ASSIYGGTEAF
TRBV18 ASSQLGPGVDEQF
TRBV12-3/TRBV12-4 ASSSLTGAILTDTQY
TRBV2 ASSETSDNEQF
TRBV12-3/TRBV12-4 ASSLAAGVGHEQY
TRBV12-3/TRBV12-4 ASSPAKYNEQY
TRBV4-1 ASSQVKGPGTEAF
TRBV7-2 ASSLGTGYDEQY
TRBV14 ASSHLGQGKMNTEAF